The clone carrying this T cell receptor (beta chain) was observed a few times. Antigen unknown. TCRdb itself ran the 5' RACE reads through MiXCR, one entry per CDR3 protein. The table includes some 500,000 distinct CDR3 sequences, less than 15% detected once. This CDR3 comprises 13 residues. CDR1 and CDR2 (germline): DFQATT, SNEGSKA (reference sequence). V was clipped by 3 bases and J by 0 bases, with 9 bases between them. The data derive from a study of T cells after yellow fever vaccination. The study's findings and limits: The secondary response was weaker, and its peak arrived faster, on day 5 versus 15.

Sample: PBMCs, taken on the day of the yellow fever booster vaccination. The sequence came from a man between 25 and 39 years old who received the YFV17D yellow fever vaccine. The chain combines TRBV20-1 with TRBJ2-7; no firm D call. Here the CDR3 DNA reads TGCAGTGCTAGGCCCGGTAGCTCCTACGAGCAGTACTTC. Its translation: CSARPGSSYEQYF.